The clone carrying this TCR beta chain was seen just once. Its antigen remains unidentified. These data belong to a study of OX40 agonist ivuxolimab in advanced cancers. Study as a whole: Treatment received earlier with anti-PD-1, anti-PD-L1 or anti-CTLA-4 agents was allowed, and over 30% had some. Study results and caveats: Doses of 0.1 to 3.0 mg/kg were accompanied by clonal expansion of CD4+ and CD8+ blood T cells by week 6. Researchers report that CD8+ T cells had, on average, more expanded clones than CD4+.

With V trimmed by 0 bases and J by 4 bases, 8 bases remained unmatched. Per the germline V gene, CDR1 is SGDLS and CDR2 is YYNGEE. CDR3 length: 17 amino acids. TCRdb's table, derived via immunoSEQ multiplex PCR, lists solely in-frame clones and lacks some. The profile shows approximately 68,000 clones, almost 85% of them singletons. Baseline was the first blood sampling point, followed by cycle 4 day 1 and cycle 7 day 1. The chain employs TRBV9 and TRBJ2-5; 11 positions agree with TRBD2. This specimen was CD4+ or CD8+ T cells sorted from blood, taken in a trial of the OX40 agonist ivuxolimab. This sequence originates from an adult with an advanced solid tumor such as melanoma, head and neck, liver or kidney cancer. Written as DNA, the CDR3 is TGTGCCAGCAGCGTAGCTACGGGGCTAGCGGGAGGAGAGACCCAGTACTTC. This codes for CASSVATGLAGGETQYF.